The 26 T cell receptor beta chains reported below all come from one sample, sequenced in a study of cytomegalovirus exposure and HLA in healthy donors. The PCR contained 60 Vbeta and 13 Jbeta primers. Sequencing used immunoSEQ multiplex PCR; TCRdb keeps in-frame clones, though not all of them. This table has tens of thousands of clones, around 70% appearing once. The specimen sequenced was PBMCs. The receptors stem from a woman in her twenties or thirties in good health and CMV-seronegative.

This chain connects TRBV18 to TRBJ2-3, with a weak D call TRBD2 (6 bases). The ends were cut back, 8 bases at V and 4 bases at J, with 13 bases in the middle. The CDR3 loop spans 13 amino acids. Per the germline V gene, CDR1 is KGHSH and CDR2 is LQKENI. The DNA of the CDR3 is TGTGCCAGCCACGGGGGAAGGGCAGATACGCAGTATTTT. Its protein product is CASHGGRADTQYF.

This CDR3 is CASSLGTPGSYEQYF. The CDR3 region has the DNA TGTGCCAGCAGTCTCGGGACACCGGGATCCTACGAGCAGTACTTC. The genes are TRBV6-5 and TRBJ2-7; D is possibly TRBD1 (6 bases). There are 15 residues in the CDR3. V was cut by 5 bases and J by 1 base, with 15 bases left in between. Germline V gene sequence: CDR1 MNHEY, CDR2 SVGAGI.

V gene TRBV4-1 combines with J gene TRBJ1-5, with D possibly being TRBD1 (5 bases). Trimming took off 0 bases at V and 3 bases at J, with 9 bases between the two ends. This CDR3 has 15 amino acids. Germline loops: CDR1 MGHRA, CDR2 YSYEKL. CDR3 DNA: TGCGCCAGCAGCCAAGAACAGGTAAACAATCAGCCCCAGCATTTT. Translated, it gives CASSQEQVNNQPQHF.

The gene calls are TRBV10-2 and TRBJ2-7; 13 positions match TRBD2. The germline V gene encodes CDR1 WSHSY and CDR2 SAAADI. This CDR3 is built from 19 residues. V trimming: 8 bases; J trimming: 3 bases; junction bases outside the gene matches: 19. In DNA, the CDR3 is TGCGCCAGCGAAAATACCGGGACAGTGGGACTAGCGGGGAACTACGAGCAGTACTTC. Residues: CASENTGTVGLAGNYEQYF.

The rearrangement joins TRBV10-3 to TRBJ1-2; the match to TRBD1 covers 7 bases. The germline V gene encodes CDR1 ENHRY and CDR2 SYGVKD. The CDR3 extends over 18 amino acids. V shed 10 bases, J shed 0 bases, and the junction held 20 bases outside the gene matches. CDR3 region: CATHVEPWGQTPNYGYTF. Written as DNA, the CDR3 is TGTGCCACCCACGTTGAGCCATGGGGACAGACGCCTAACTATGGCTACACCTTC.

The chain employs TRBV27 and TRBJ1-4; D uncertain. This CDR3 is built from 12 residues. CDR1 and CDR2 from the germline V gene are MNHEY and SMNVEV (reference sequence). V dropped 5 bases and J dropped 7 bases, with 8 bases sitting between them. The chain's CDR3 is CASSLRGEKLFF. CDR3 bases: TGTGCCAGCAGTCTCCGGGGTGAAAAACTGTTTTTT.

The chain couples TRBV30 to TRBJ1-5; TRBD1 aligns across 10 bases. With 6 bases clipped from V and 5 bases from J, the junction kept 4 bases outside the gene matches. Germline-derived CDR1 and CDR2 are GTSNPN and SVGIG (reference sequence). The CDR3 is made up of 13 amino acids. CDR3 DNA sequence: TGTGCCTGCGGACAGGGGGAATATCAGCCCCAGCATTTT. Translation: CACGQGEYQPQHF.

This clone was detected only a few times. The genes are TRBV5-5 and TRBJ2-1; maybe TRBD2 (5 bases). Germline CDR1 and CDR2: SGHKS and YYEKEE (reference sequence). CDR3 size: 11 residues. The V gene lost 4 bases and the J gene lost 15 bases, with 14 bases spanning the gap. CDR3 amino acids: CASSPETKPFF. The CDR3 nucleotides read TGTGCCAGCAGCCCGGAGACTAAGCCGTTCTTC.

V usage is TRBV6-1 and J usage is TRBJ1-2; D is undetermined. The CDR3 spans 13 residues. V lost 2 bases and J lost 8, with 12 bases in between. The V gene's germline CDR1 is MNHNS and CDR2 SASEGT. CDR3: CASSEREARGYTF. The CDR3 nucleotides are TGTGCCAGCAGTGAACGGGAAGCGAGGGGCTACACCTTC.

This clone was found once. This CDR3 is CASSLGGSGGAPTDTQYF. Written as DNA, the CDR3 is TGTGCCAGCAGCTTAGGGGGGAGCGGGGGGGCCCCAACAGATACGCAGTATTTT. The chain joins TRBV7-2 to TRBJ2-3; 10 nucleotides match TRBD2. J was trimmed by 3 bases and V by 1 base; bases with no gene match: 10. Germline CDR1 SGHTA, CDR2 FQGNSA. This CDR3 has 18 amino acids.

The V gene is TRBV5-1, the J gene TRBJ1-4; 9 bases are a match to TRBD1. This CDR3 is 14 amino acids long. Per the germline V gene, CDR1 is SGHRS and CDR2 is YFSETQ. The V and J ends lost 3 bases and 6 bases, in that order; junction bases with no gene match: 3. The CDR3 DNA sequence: TGCGCCAGCAGCTCAGACAGGGGGGATGAAAAACTGTTTTTT. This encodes CASSSDRGDEKLFF.

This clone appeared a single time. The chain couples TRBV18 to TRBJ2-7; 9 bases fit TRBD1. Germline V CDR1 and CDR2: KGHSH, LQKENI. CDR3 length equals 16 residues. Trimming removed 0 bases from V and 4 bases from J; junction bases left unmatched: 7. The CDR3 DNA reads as TGTGCCAGCTCACCACCAGGGAACAGGGGGCATTACGAGCAGTACTTC. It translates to CASSPPGNRGHYEQYF.

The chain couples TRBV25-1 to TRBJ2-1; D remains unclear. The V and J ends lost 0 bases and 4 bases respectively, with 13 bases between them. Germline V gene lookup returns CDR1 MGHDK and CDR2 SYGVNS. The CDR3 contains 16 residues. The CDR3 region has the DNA TGTGCCAGCAGTGAATACCTCCCGACTGGGTACAATGAGCAGTTCTTC. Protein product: CASSEYLPTGYNEQFF.

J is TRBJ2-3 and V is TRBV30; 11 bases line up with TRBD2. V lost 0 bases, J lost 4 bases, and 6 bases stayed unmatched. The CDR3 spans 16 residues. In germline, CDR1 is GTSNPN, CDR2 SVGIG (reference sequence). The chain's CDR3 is CAWSVLTSGEADTQYF. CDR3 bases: TGTGCCTGGAGTGTACTGACTAGCGGGGAGGCAGATACGCAGTATTTT.

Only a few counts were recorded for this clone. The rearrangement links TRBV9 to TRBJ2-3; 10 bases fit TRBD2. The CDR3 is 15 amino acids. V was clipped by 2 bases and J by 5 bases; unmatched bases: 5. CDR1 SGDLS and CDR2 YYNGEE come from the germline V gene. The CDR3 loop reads CASSVLAGDQDTQYF. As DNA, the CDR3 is TGTGCCAGCAGCGTTCTAGCGGGAGATCAAGATACGCAGTATTTT.

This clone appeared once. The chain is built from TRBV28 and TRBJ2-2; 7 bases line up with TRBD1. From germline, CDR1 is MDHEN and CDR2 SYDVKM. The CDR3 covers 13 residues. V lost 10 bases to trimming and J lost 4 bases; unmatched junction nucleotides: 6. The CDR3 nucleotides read TGTGCCACCCTGACAGGGAGCACCGGGGAGCTGTTTTTT. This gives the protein CATLTGSTGELFF.

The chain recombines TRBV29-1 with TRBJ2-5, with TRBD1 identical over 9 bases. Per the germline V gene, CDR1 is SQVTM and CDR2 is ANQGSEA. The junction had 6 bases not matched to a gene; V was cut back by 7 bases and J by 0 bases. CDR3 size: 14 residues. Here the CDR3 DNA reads TGCAGCGGGGGACAGGGCAACCACCAAGAGACCCAGTACTTC. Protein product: CSGGQGNHQETQYF.

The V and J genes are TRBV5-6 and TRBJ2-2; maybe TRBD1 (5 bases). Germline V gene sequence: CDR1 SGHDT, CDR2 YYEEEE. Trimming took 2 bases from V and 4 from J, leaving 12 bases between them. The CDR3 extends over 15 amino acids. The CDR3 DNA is TGTGCCAGCAGCTTACGTCAGGGTCCCACCGGGGAGCTGTTTTTT. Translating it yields CASSLRQGPTGELFF.

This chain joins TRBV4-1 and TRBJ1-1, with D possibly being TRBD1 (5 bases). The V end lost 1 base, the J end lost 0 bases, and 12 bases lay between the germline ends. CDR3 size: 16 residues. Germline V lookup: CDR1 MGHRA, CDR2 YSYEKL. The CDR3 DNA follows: TGCGCCAGCAGCCAAGCATCGGGGGTCGTGAACACTGAAGCTTTCTTT. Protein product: CASSQASGVVNTEAFF.

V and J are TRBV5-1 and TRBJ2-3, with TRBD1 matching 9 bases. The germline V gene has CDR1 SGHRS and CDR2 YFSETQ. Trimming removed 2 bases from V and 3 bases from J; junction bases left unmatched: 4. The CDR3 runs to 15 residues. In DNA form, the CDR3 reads TGCGCCAGCAGCTTTGCGACAGGGGGAACAGATACGCAGTATTTT. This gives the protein CASSFATGGTDTQYF.

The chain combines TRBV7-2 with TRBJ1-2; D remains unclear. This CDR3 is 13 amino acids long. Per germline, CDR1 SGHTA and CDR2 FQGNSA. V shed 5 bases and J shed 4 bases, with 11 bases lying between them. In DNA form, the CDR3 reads TGTGCCAGCAGCCCGCATGAACTCTATGGCTACACCTTC. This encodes CASSPHELYGYTF.

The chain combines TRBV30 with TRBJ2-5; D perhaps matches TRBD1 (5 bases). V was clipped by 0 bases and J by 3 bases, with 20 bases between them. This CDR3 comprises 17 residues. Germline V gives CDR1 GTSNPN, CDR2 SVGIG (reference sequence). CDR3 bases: TGTGCCTGGAGTGTGGGTTTGGTCCCCGTAGGGGAAGAGACCCAGTACTTC. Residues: CAWSVGLVPVGEETQYF.

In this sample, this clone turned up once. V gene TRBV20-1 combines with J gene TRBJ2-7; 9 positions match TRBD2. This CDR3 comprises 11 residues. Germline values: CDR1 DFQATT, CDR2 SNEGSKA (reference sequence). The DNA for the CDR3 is TGCAGCCTAGCGGGGTCCTACGAGCAGTACTTC. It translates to CSLAGSYEQYF.

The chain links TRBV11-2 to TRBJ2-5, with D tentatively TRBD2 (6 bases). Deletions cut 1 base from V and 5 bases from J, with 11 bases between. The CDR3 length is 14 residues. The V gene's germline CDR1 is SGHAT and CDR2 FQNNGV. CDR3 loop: CASSLAGDYETQYF. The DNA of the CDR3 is TGTGCCAGCAGCTTAGCGGGAGATTATGAGACCCAGTACTTC.

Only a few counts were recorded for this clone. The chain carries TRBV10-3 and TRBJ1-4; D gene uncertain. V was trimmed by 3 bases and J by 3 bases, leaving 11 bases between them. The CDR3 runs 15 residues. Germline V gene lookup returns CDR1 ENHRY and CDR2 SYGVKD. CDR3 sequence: CAISETGSANEKLFF. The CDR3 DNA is TGTGCCATCAGTGAAACGGGGTCGGCTAATGAAAAACTGTTTTTT.

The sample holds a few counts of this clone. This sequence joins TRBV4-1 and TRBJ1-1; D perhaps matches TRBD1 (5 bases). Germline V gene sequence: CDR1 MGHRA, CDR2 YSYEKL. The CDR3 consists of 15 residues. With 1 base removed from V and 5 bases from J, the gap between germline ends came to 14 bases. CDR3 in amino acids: CASSQVPRDRTEAFF. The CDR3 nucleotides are TGCGCCAGCAGCCAAGTCCCCAGGGATCGAACTGAAGCTTTCTTT.